Below are 4 T cell receptor beta chains sequenced from a single sample in a study of blood T cell repertoires in COVID-19. Clones were read by immunoSEQ multiplex PCR, and TCRdb kept only the in-frame ones, dropping some. The table shows approximately 200,000 clones, with around 90% occurring only once. Sequencing was done on a sample of PBMCs or T cells enriched from blood (not recorded which). The receptors stem from a man aged 25-40 years who had recovered from COVID-19.

This CDR3 is CASSRDSLYGYTF. The CDR3, as DNA: TGTGCCAGCAGTCGGGACAGTCTATATGGCTACACCTTC. The chain recombines TRBV6-2 or TRBV6-3 with TRBJ1-2; 7 bases agree with TRBD1. The CDR3 loop spans 13 amino acids. The trim removed 5 bases at V and 5 bases at J, leaving 5 bases unmatched. CDR1 and CDR2 from the germline V gene are MNHEY and SVGEGT.

The chain is built from TRBV11-3 and TRBJ2-1, with D possibly matching TRBD2 (6 bases). V dropped 5 bases and J dropped 10 bases, with 9 bases sitting between them. The length of the CDR3 is 11 residues. Germline V CDR1 and CDR2: SGHNT, YENEEA. CDR3 nucleotides: TGTGCCAGCAGCCTCGGGGGAGAGCAGTTCTTC. Its translation: CASSLGGEQFF.

The V gene is TRBV11-2, the J gene TRBJ1-1; TRBD1 might be the D (5 bases). The CDR3 is 17 residues long. From germline, CDR1 is SGHAT and CDR2 FQNNGV. Between the trimmed V and J ends, which lost 2 bases and 1 base, there was a span of 17 bases. The chain's CDR3 is CASSLLGRGRENTEAFF. CDR3 sequence (DNA): TGTGCCAGCAGCTTACTGGGGCGGGGCAGGGAGAACACTGAAGCTTTCTTT.

The chain is built from TRBV5-1 and TRBJ1-2, with no clear D. CDR1 and CDR2 from the germline V gene are SGHRS and YFSETQ. Trimming pared 1 base from V and 4 bases from J, leaving 11 bases between. The CDR3 length is 14 residues. The chain's CDR3 is CASSLSQRIYGYTF. CDR3 nucleotide sequence: TGCGCCAGCAGCTTGTCTCAGCGAATCTATGGCTACACCTTC.